The 5 T cell receptor beta chains reported below all come from one sample, sequenced in a study of blood T cell repertoires in COVID-19. TCRdb keeps only in-frame clones here, not all; method: immunoSEQ multiplex PCR. Of approximately 220,000 clones listed, 85% to 90% are singletons. Sequencing used PBMCs or T cells enriched from blood (not recorded which). The receptors derive from a young woman in a cohort exposed to, infected with or recovered from COVID-19 (not recorded which).

This chain links TRBV3-1 (or the pseudogene TRBV3-2) with TRBJ2-1, with D possibly being TRBD2 (6 bases). This CDR3 contains 15 residues. The germline V gene has CDR1 LGHDT and CDR2 YNNKEL (reference sequence). The ends were cut back, 3 bases at V and 2 bases at J, with 11 bases in the middle. The chain's CDR3 is CASSHGGAPYNEQFF. CDR3 bases: TGTGCCAGCAGCCACGGAGGGGCCCCCTACAATGAGCAGTTCTTC.

The genes are TRBV9 and TRBJ2-1; D is undetermined. The V gene lost 0 bases and the J gene lost 6 bases, with 13 bases spanning the gap. The CDR3 sequence is 15 residues long. The germline V gene encodes CDR1 SGDLS and CDR2 YYNGEE. The CDR3 coding sequence is TGTGCCAGCAGCGTAGTTGGTCAGGCGACCAATGAGCAGTTCTTC. Amino acid sequence: CASSVVGQATNEQFF.

This clone was picked up a small number of times. The chain joins TRBV7-6 to TRBJ2-3, with 15 bases that match TRBD2. The CDR3 has 17 amino acids. The germline V gene has CDR1 SGHVS and CDR2 FNYEAQ. Trimming cost V 4 bases and J 5 bases; bases outside gene matches: 7. CDR3 nucleotides: TGTGCCAGCAGCTCCAGGACTAGCGGGGGGGTGGAAGATACGCAGTATTTT. Translated: CASSSRTSGGVEDTQYF. Supplemented by reference TRBV7-6 and TRBJ2-3, the full variable domain reads GAGVSQSPRYKVTKRGQDVALRCDPISGHVSLYWYRQALGQGPEFLTYFNYEAQQDKSGLPNDRFSAERPEGSISTLTIQRTEQRDSAMYRCASSSRTSGGVEDTQYFGPGTRLTVL.

The rearrangement joins TRBV27 to TRBJ1-2; D remains unclear. The CDR3 consists of 13 residues. The germline gives CDR1 MNHEY, CDR2 SMNVEV (reference sequence). V lost 2 bases, J lost 8 bases, and 12 bases lay in between. The CDR3 sequence is CASSLRGFGGYTF. CDR3 nucleotides: TGTGCCAGCAGTTTACGGGGATTCGGGGGCTACACCTTC.

This clone appeared once. The chain combines TRBV14 with TRBJ1-2; possibly TRBD1 for D (5 bases). Germline-derived CDR1 and CDR2 are SGHDN and FVKESK. Trimming left V 10 bases short and J 4 bases short, with 19 bases between. The CDR3 is 14 residues long. DNA for the CDR3: TGTGCCACATCGCCCGATGACAGTTTCTATGGCTACACCTTC. It is translated as CATSPDDSFYGYTF.